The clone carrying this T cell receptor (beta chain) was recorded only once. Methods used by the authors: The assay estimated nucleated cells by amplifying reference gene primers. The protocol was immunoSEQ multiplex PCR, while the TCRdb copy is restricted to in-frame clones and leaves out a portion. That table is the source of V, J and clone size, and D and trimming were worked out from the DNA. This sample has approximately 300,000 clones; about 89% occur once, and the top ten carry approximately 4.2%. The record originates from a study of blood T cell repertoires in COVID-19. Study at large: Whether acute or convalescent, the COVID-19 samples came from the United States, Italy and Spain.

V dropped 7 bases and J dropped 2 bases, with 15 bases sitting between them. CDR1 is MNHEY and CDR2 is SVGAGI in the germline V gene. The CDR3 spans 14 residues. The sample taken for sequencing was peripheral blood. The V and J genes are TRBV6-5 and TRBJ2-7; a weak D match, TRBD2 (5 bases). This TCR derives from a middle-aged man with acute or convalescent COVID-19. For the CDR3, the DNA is TGTGCCAGCACCTCCGGCGGGTCAGCCTACGAGCAGTACTTC. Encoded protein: CASTSGGSAYEQYF.